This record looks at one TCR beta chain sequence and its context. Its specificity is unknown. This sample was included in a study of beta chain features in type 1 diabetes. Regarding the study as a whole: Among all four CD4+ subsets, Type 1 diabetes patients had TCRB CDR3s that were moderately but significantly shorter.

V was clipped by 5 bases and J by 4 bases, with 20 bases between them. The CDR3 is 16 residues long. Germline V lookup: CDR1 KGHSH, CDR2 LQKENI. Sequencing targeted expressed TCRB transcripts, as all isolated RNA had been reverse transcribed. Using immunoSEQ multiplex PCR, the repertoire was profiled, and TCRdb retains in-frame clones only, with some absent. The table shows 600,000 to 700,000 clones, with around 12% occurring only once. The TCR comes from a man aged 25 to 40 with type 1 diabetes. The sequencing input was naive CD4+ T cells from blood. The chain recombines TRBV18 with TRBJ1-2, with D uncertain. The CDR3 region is CASSAGFNGVGYGYTF. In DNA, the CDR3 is TGTGCCAGCTCAGCGGGGTTCAACGGCGTGGGCTATGGCTACACCTTC.